The 23 T cell receptor beta chains given below trace back to one sample, sequenced in a study of cytomegalovirus exposure and HLA in healthy donors. PCR was performed using 60 Vbeta and 13 Jbeta primers. Generated by immunoSEQ multiplex PCR, the TCRdb table keeps only in-frame clones and is missing some. The profile shows approximately 100,000 clones, roughly three quarters of them singletons. The specimen was PBMCs. The receptor set was obtained from a woman between 40 and 55 years old in good health and CMV-seropositive.

This sequence joins TRBV11-2 and TRBJ2-3, with a tentative D call TRBD1 (7 bases). Germline CDR1 SGHAT, CDR2 FQNNGV. Trimming shortened V by 1 base and J by 0 bases, and 8 bases separated the two germline ends. The CDR3 has 15 residues. The CDR3 DNA reads TGTGCCAGCAGCTTAGCAGGGGGGAGCACAGATACGCAGTATTTT. It yields the protein CASSLAGGSTDTQYF.

This clone was seen once. This sequence joins TRBV6-6 and TRBJ1-2; no definite D call. Germline V gene lookup returns CDR1 MNHNY and CDR2 SVGAGI (reference sequence). This CDR3 has 15 residues. V was pared by 2 bases and J by 2 bases, with 12 bases between. The CDR3 loop reads CASSYLNSGNYGYTF. Here the CDR3 DNA reads TGTGCCAGCAGTTACCTTAACAGTGGCAACTATGGCTACACCTTC.

V gene TRBV5-6 combines with J gene TRBJ2-4, with 8 bases that match TRBD1. The J segment lost 6 bases and the V segment lost 1 base, leaving 3 bases of the junction unmatched. The CDR3 totals 14 residues. Germline-derived CDR1 and CDR2 are SGHDT and YYEEEE. The CDR3 DNA reads TGTGCCAGCAGCTTGTTTACAGGGGGAAACATTCAGTACTTC. This gives the protein CASSLFTGGNIQYF. Full variable domain (outside the CDR3, taken from reference TRBV5-6 and TRBJ2-4): DAGVTQSPTHLIKTRGQQVTLRCSPKSGHDTVSWYQQALGQGPQFIFQYYEEEERQRGNFPDRFSGHQFPNYSSELNVNALLLGDSALYLCASSLFTGGNIQYFGAGTRLSVL.

The chain combines TRBV7-7 with TRBJ2-5, with TRBD1 identical over 10 bases. Trimming at V came to 6 bases and at J to 5 bases, leaving 6 bases not matched to a gene. This CDR3 has 14 residues. Germline loops: CDR1 SSHAT, CDR2 FNYEAQ (reference sequence). The CDR3 loop is CASSQDRGGETQYF. DNA of the CDR3: TGTGCCAGCAGTCAGGACAGGGGGGGGGAGACCCAGTACTTC.

CDR3 DNA sequence: TGCGCCAGCAGCCAATCGGTGGCCATTAGGAGCTCTGAAGCTTTCTTT. It specifies CASSQSVAIRSSEAFF. The rearrangement links TRBV4-1 to TRBJ1-1, with D uncertain. The germline gives CDR1 MGHRA, CDR2 YSYEKL. The ends were cut back, 2 bases at V and 6 bases at J, with 19 bases in the middle. CDR3 size: 16 residues.

This chain uses TRBV12-5 with TRBJ2-1; no clear D. With 1 base removed from V and 10 bases from J, the gap between germline ends came to 11 bases. Germline CDR1 reads LGHNT; CDR2 reads FRNRAP. The CDR3 consists of 13 residues. The CDR3 region is CASGLGLPGEQFF. The CDR3 nucleotides read TGTGCTAGTGGTTTGGGACTCCCTGGAGAGCAGTTCTTC.

The chain links TRBV18 to TRBJ1-4; 8 bases map to TRBD1. The CDR3 has 15 amino acids. The germline V gene has CDR1 KGHSH and CDR2 LQKENI. V shed 0 bases, J shed 8 bases, and the junction held 5 bases outside the gene matches. In DNA form, the CDR3 reads TGTGCCAGCTCACCACCGATCAGGGGGCGAGAAAAACTGTTTTTT. Its translation: CASSPPIRGREKLFF.

In its sample, this clone was seen a few times. The chain employs TRBV18 and TRBJ2-7, with D perhaps matching TRBD2 (6 bases). Looked up from germline, CDR1 is KGHSH and CDR2 is LQKENI. This CDR3 region has 16 residues. Deletions cut 2 bases from V and 2 bases from J, with 16 bases between. CDR3 DNA sequence: TGTGCCAGCTCACCAGGAGGGACCTCCAATGCCTACGAGCAGTACTTC. Residues: CASSPGGTSNAYEQYF.

The V gene is TRBV15, the J gene TRBJ2-5; 11 bases fit TRBD2. Per the germline V gene, CDR1 is LNHNV and CDR2 is YYDKDF (reference sequence). The CDR3 spans 15 residues. J gave up 2 bases and V 8 bases, and 7 bases lay outside the gene matches. This CDR3 reads CATARLAGRQETQYF. The CDR3 DNA follows: TGTGCCACCGCCCGACTAGCGGGGAGGCAAGAGACCCAGTACTTC.

The genes are TRBV5-1 and TRBJ2-3; D is possibly TRBD1 (5 bases). V lost 2 bases to trimming and J lost 2 bases, with 12 bases between them. This CDR3 spans 15 amino acids. Looked up from germline, CDR1 is SGHRS and CDR2 is YFSETQ. The DNA of the CDR3 is TGCGCCAGCAGCTTCCAGGGTTGGGACACAGATACGCAGTATTTT. This codes for CASSFQGWDTDTQYF.

This sequence joins TRBV29-1 and TRBJ2-2; D is unclear. The CDR3 loop spans 12 amino acids. The germline V gene encodes CDR1 SQVTM and CDR2 ANQGSEA. The germline V and J ends were trimmed by 6 bases and 3 bases, with 8 bases remaining between them. CDR3 bases: TGCAGCGTGATACATGACACCGGGGAGCTGTTTTTT. Translation gives CSVIHDTGELFF.

There are a few counts of this clone. The chain couples TRBV7-8 to TRBJ2-7; 9 bases are a match to TRBD1. Trimming at V came to 5 bases and at J to 6 bases, leaving 5 bases not matched to a gene. The CDR3 totals 13 residues. The V gene's germline CDR1 is SGHVS and CDR2 FQNEAQ. The CDR3 nucleotides are TGTGCCAGCAGCCTGACAGGGGGAGCCGAGCAGTACTTC. It translates to CASSLTGGAEQYF.

This sequence joins TRBV4-1 and TRBJ2-5, with D maybe TRBD2 (5 bases). The germline V gene has CDR1 MGHRA and CDR2 YSYEKL. The CDR3 has 16 residues. The V end was cut by 0 bases, the J end by 9 bases, with 20 bases between. CDR3 sequence: CASSQDGELRTRAQYF. Here the CDR3 DNA reads TGCGCCAGCAGCCAAGATGGGGAACTTCGGACTCGGGCCCAGTACTTC.

Written as DNA, the CDR3 is TGTGCCAGCCGCACCTCCGGACAGGGAGTTGGGGAGACCCAGTACTTC. The encoded protein is CASRTSGQGVGETQYF. The rearrangement uses TRBV19 and TRBJ2-5, with 8 bases aligning to TRBD1. Germline loops: CDR1 LNHDA, CDR2 SQIVND (reference sequence). With 9 bases clipped from V and 5 bases from J, the junction kept 17 bases outside the gene matches. The CDR3 has 16 residues.

The chain links TRBV29-1 to TRBJ1-2, with TRBD1 matching over 8 bases. The CDR3 sequence is 13 residues long. The J segment lost 5 bases and the V segment lost 7 bases, leaving 9 bases of the junction unmatched. The germline CDR1 and CDR2 sequences are SQVTM and ANQGSEA. The CDR3 bases are TGCAGCGGGGGGGACAGGAGCCCTTATGGCTACACCTTC. Residues: CSGGDRSPYGYTF.

The chain is built from TRBV30 and TRBJ1-5; D unclear. The CDR3 length is 13 residues. Germline V gene lookup returns CDR1 GTSNPN and CDR2 SVGIG (reference sequence). The germline V and J ends were trimmed by 2 bases and 6 bases, with 11 bases remaining between them. The CDR3 DNA follows: TGTGCCTGGAGTCCAGGTGACGGTCAGCCCCAGCATTTT. This encodes CAWSPGDGQPQHF.

As regards this clone: A read error may account for a junction end that differs from germline. V usage is TRBV5-4 and J usage is TRBJ2-5; no firm D call. The CDR3 length is 14 residues. The V gene's germline CDR1 is SGHNT and CDR2 YYREEE (reference sequence). CDR3 region: CASSLENEKRKKHF. CDR3 DNA: TGTGCCAGCAGCTTGGAAAATGAAAAGCGAAAAAAGCACTTC.

The sample holds a few counts of this clone. V usage is TRBV7-2 and J usage is TRBJ2-4, with 8 bases aligning to TRBD2. The V gene's germline CDR1 is SGHTA and CDR2 FQGNSA. Trimming cost V 3 bases and J 3 bases; bases outside gene matches: 13. The CDR3 loop spans 18 amino acids. The DNA of the CDR3 is TGTGCCAGCAGCTTGGGGGTTCGGGAGGGAAGCGGCAAAAACATTCAGTACTTC. Its protein is CASSLGVREGSGKNIQYF.

This chain connects TRBV15 to TRBJ2-7, with D possibly TRBD2 on 5 matching bases. The CDR3 is 15 residues long. Germline V lookup: CDR1 LNHNV, CDR2 YYDKDF (reference sequence). The ends were cut back, 2 bases at V and 3 bases at J, with 14 bases in the middle. The CDR3 DNA sequence: TGTGCCACCAGCAGACAGCCGACGGGAAACTACGAGCAGTACTTC. Encoded protein: CATSRQPTGNYEQYF.

The rearrangement links TRBV18 to TRBJ1-3, with D unresolved. Trimming cost V 2 bases and J 2 bases, with 7 bases left between them. Germline CDR1 and CDR2: KGHSH and LQKENI. The CDR3 is 14 residues long. As DNA, the CDR3 is TGTGCCAGCTCACCAAGCATCGCTGGAAACACCATATATTTT. Encoded protein: CASSPSIAGNTIYF.

The chain joins TRBV6-1 to TRBJ1-1; possibly TRBD1 for D (6 bases). In germline, CDR1 is MNHNS, CDR2 SASEGT. The CDR3 has 14 residues. Trimming removed 9 bases from V and 0 bases from J, with 14 bases in between. In nucleotides, the CDR3 is TGTGCCAGTCTCCCAGGGGCCCTGAACACTGAAGCTTTCTTT. Translation gives CASLPGALNTEAFF.

On this clone itself: The junction departs from germline at one end; a sequencing error may be responsible. The chain recombines TRBV7-9 with TRBJ1-2; 10 nucleotides line up with TRBD1. Looked up from germline, CDR1 is SEHNR and CDR2 is FQNEAQ (reference sequence). CDR3 size: 16 residues. Written as DNA, the CDR3 is TGTTCCAGCAGCCTACTCAAGACAGGGGGCCTCTATGGCTACACCTTC. This translates into CSSSLLKTGGLYGYTF.

The genes are TRBV7-9 and TRBJ1-2, with no clear D. The CDR3 is 13 amino acids. Trimming shortened V by 1 base and J by 6 bases, and 9 bases separated the two germline ends. CDR1 is SEHNR and CDR2 is FQNEAQ in the germline V gene (reference sequence). The CDR3 protein is CASSLDYSDGYTF. The CDR3 DNA reads as TGTGCCAGCAGCTTAGATTATAGCGATGGCTACACCTTC.